Listed here is a single T cell receptor (beta chain). This CDR3 has 15 residues. Trimming removed 4 bases from V and 2 bases from J; junction bases left unmatched: 5. In germline, CDR1 is LGHNA, CDR2 YSLEER. The entry originates in a study of blood T cell repertoires in COVID-19. Only in-frame clones appear in the TCRdb table, and some are missing; sequencing was by immunoSEQ multiplex PCR. The table records fewer than 400,000 clones, 89% of them present only once. The sequenced material came from peripheral blood. The chain is built from TRBV4-3 and TRBJ2-7, with 10 nucleotides matching TRBD1. This receptor was identified in a woman in her 30s with COVID-19, enrolled during active disease. DNA for the CDR3: TGCGCCAGCAGCCGCACCGGGACAGGGGCCTACGAGCAGTACTTC. Protein: CASSRTGTGAYEQYF.